This T cell receptor (beta chain) was sequenced in a study of T cell clonotyping in hematopoietic cell transplantation. The time point is: recipient sample about 28 days before transplant, after cytoreduction. Using immunoSEQ multiplex PCR, the repertoire was profiled, and TCRdb retains in-frame clones only, with some absent. The sample shows about 10,000 clones, 92% of them seen only once. Germline-derived CDR1 and CDR2 are SGHTA and FQGNSA. V was cut by 4 bases and J by 0 bases, with 12 bases left in between. This CDR3 comprises 15 residues. This specimen consisted of peripheral blood mononuclear cells, obtained before stem cell transplant. This sequence joins TRBV7-2 and TRBJ1-1, with TRBD1 as a possible D gene (5 bases). The sequence came from a woman in her thirties or forties with acute myeloid leukemia. Some clones in this sample may be carry-over from other donors' samples. CDR3 region: CASSSQGRLNTEAFF. The CDR3 nucleotides are TGTGCCAGCAGCTCCCAGGGACGGCTGAACACTGAAGCTTTCTTT.